This T cell receptor beta chain emerged from a study of blood T cell repertoires in COVID-19. Study information: T cells, B-cell-depleted T cells, or PBMCs provided the cDNA or gDNA that served as material.

Assay: immunoSEQ multiplex PCR; the TCRdb copy retains only in-frame clones and omits some. In the table there are 150,000 to 200,000 clones, 60% to 80% of which are singletons. This clone was recorded only once. Germline CDR1 is MNHEY and CDR2 is SVGAGI. The V end was cut by 0 bases, the J end by 0 bases, with 2 bases between. CDR3 length: 13 amino acids. The chain employs TRBV6-5 and TRBJ1-1; D call uncertain. This clonotype originated in a woman aged 45-59 years who had recovered from COVID-19. The sample consisted of PBMCs or T cells enriched from blood (not recorded which). The CDR3 DNA reads TGTGCCAGCAGTTACTCCTTGAACACTGAAGCTTTCTTT. This codes for CASSYSLNTEAFF.